This TCR beta chain was observed in a study of blood T cell repertoires in COVID-19 (dated by TCRdb to about 2020). Background on the whole study: The collaborator samples originated in the United States, Italy and Spain and spanned the acute and convalescent phases of COVID-19. Samples were obtained from the ongoing ImmuneRACE study (first 160 participants) and from 1,254 subjects provided by 6 global collaborators. The repertoires were released in a freely available public database intended as a resource for research on the immune response to SARS-CoV-2. Where available, HLA class I and class II types were taken from metadata supplied by the sample provider and were not determined by assay-based typing. Nearly every sample came with metadata listing a de-identified subject ID, COVID-19 status, age in years and sex. The dataset comprised deeply sampled blood TCRbeta repertoires from subjects exposed to, actively infected with, or recovered from COVID-19. The prospective study material was composed of cDNA or gDNA derived from T cells, B-cell-depleted T cells, or PBMCs. Broader findings and caveats from the paper: Clinical and demographic metadata were provided uncurated, with the amount varying by source and participant.

CDR1 is given as LGHNA and CDR2 as YSLEER, both from the germline V gene. V is clipped by 4 bases and J by 1 base, and the sequence between their germline boundaries is 8 bases long. The CDR3 goes from the cysteine to the phenylalanine over 14 residues. Only the CDR3 region is kept as DNA, spanning 42 bases read in frame from base 1. About this clone itself: It has no known antigen specificity. No clone much larger than this one lies a single base away; base qualities are absent.

TCRbeta CDR3 regions were amplified from genomic DNA using the immunoSEQ Assay, a bias-controlled multiplex PCR. The original pipeline was this. The number of nucleated cells in each sample was estimated by amplification of reference gene primers within the assay. Sequence reads were collapsed and filtered to measure the absolute abundance of every unique TCRbeta CDR3 rearrangement. For each sample, productive Simpson clonality was calculated as the square root of Simpson's diversity index over productive rearrangements. The clones in this table, taken by TCRdb from immuneACCESS, are in-frame only. Not every clone is retained; where verified, under half of the shortfall comes from an unresolved V gene, and the cause of the rest is unknown. For V, J and clone size, that table is used; D and trimming come from the DNA. Here the sample has about 410,000 clones; about 89% occur a single time. The leading ten clones occupy less than 2% of the sample.

One collaborating source in Seattle enrolled patients during active infection and followed them longitudinally through the course of disease. The collaborating institutions used their own protocols to collect whole blood in K2EDTA tubes. Collaborator samples were shipped for TCRbeta analysis as frozen whole blood, isolated PBMCs, or DNA extracted from either sample type. The sample comprised peripheral blood. The receptor's source is a woman aged 40-49 years with COVID-19, enrolled during active disease. The sequence links TRBV4-3 to TRBJ1-5; a confident D gene designation cannot be given. The CDR3 region reads CASSPAVSNQPQHF. The DNA reads TGCGCCAGCAGCCCGGCGGTAAGCAATCAGCCCCAGCATTTT.